Below are 11 T cell receptor beta chains sequenced from a single sample in a study of T cells in Graves' hyperthyroidism and ophthalmopathy. Using RNA transcripts as the source, TCR beta CDR3 regions were amplified. HTBI primers were employed in a first-round RT-PCR of the TCR CDR3. TCRdb re-called the multiplex PCR reads with MiXCR, one entry per CDR3 protein. The sample yields 300,000 to 450,000 distinct CDR3 sequences, less than 20% seen once. The specimen was blood. These receptors were taken from a woman between 18 and 29 years old with Graves' hyperthyroidism that later progressed to Graves' ophthalmopathy.

This clonotype has more than one count but fewer than ten. The chain combines TRBV4-1 with TRBJ1-1, with 8 nucleotides matching TRBD1. After removal of 0 bases from V and 5 bases from J, the junction contained 11 bases not matched to a gene. Per the germline V gene, CDR1 is MGHRA and CDR2 is YSYEKL. The length of the CDR3 is 17 residues. The CDR3 nucleotides read TGCGCCAGCAGCCAAGATCGGACAGGGCTCGGGTTAACTGAAGCTTTCTTT. It encodes CASSQDRTGLGLTEAFF.

This clonotype was observed at least ten times. The chain couples TRBV2 to TRBJ2-5; TRBD1 matches 9 bases. V was clipped by 5 bases and J by 5 bases; unmatched bases: 3. Germline V gene data show CDR1 as SNHLY and CDR2 as FYNNEI. This CDR3 is 13 amino acids long. The CDR3 bases are TGTGCCAGCAGTAGGGACAGGGAGGAGACCCAGTACTTC. Its translation: CASSRDREETQYF.

In its sample, this clonotype was seen many times. The chain links TRBV7-8 to TRBJ1-4; 11 nucleotides align to TRBD1. Germline CDR1 SGHVS, CDR2 FQNEAQ. CDR3 size: 17 residues. J lost 3 bases, V lost 3 bases, and 6 bases had no gene match. The CDR3 nucleotides read TGTGCCAGCAGCTTCGCTCCGGGACAGGGGGCTAATGAAAAACTGTTTTTT. Residues: CASSFAPGQGANEKLFF.

The chain links TRBV11-2 to TRBJ2-7; D remains unclear. The CDR3 extends over 16 amino acids. The V end lost 4 bases, the J end lost 6 bases, and 22 bases lay between the germline ends. Germline V gene data show CDR1 as SGHAT and CDR2 as FQNNGV. CDR3 sequence (DNA): TGTGCCAGCAGCTCCATTAAATCTTCGACCACCCCCGAGCAGTACTTC. The encoded protein is CASSSIKSSTTPEQYF.

This clonotype was counted at least ten times. V and J are TRBV2 and TRBJ2-5, with a possible D match to TRBD2 (5 bases). V dropped 5 bases and J dropped 0 bases, with 19 bases sitting between them. In germline, CDR1 is SNHLY, CDR2 FYNNEI. This CDR3 has 17 residues. The CDR3 region is CASSPPPGSGYQETQYF. CDR3 nucleotides: TGTGCCAGCAGTCCCCCCCCTGGATCGGGGTACCAAGAGACCCAGTACTTC.

This rearrangement joins TRBV20-1 to TRBJ2-7; D possibly corresponds to TRBD1 (6 bases). This CDR3 has 14 residues. The V gene lost 2 bases and the J gene lost 2 bases, with 13 bases spanning the gap. CDR1 is DFQATT and CDR2 is SNEGSKA in the germline V gene (reference sequence). This CDR3 reads CSARKLDSPYEQYF. CDR3 coding DNA: TGCAGTGCTAGAAAATTGGACAGCCCCTACGAGCAGTACTTC.

This clonotype was seen ten or more times. The V call is TRBV24-1, the J call TRBJ2-1; the match to TRBD2 covers 8 bases. CDR1 is KGHDR, CDR2 SFDVKD, per germline. The CDR3 extends over 14 amino acids. V trimming: 10 bases; J trimming: 0 bases; junction bases outside the gene matches: 4. The CDR3 sequence: CATSSGSSYNEQFF. As DNA, the CDR3 is TGTGCCACTTCAAGCGGGAGCTCCTACAATGAGCAGTTCTTC.

This clonotype was observed at least ten times. The J gene is TRBJ2-1, the V gene TRBV2; TRBD2 matches 9 bases. CDR3 size: 14 residues. Germline CDR1 reads SNHLY; CDR2 reads FYNNEI. Losses at the gene ends were 4 bases for V and 7 bases for J; bases not matched to a gene: 5. DNA of the CDR3: TGTGCCAGCAGTGGGGCGGGAGGGCTGAATGAGCAGTTCTTC. This encodes CASSGAGGLNEQFF.

This clonotype was seen repeatedly, ten times or more. This chain joins TRBV20-1 and TRBJ2-7; D is unclear. From germline, CDR1 is DFQATT and CDR2 SNEGSKA (reference sequence). V was cut by 1 base and J by 3 bases, with 13 bases left in between. This CDR3 comprises 14 residues. Here the CDR3 reads CSARGEAPHYEQYF. The CDR3 DNA sequence: TGCAGTGCTAGAGGGGAAGCACCTCACTACGAGCAGTACTTC.

The chain recombines TRBV7-2 with TRBJ1-5; D possibly corresponds to TRBD1 (6 bases). V lost 1 base and J 5 bases, leaving 15 bases between the germline ends. The CDR3 runs to 16 residues. Germline CDR1 and CDR2: SGHTA and FQGNSA. CDR3 residues: CASSLVAGEGYQPQHF. The CDR3 nucleotides read TGTGCCAGCAGCTTAGTAGCAGGGGAGGGGTATCAGCCCCAGCATTTT. Looking up the rest from reference TRBV7-2 and TRBJ1-5 gives the full variable domain: GAGVSQSPSNKVTEKGKDVELRCDPISGHTALYWYRQSLGQGLEFLIYFQGNSAPDKSGLPSDRFSAERTGGSVSTLTIQRTQQEDSAVYLCASSLVAGEGYQPQHFGDGTRLSIL.

The V call is TRBV5-6, the J call TRBJ2-5, with TRBD2 identical over 11 bases. The germline V gene has CDR1 SGHDT and CDR2 YYEEEE. The junction had 5 bases not matched to a gene; V was cut back by 4 bases and J by 0 bases. The CDR3 totals 16 residues. The CDR3 sequence: CASSTRLAGHQETQYF. The CDR3 region has the DNA TGTGCCAGCAGCACCCGACTAGCGGGACACCAAGAGACCCAGTACTTC.